The TCR beta chain under discussion was sequenced for a study of shared clonotypes between healthy human individuals. Overall study: CD8 memory received one plate per donor, CD8 naive two, CD4 memory three and CD4 naive three. Whole-study findings and limits: Represented diversity, genetic and exposure-history alike, was limited by few donors.

Splitting of each subset's genomic DNA was done evenly across several immunoSEQ plates. The method was immunoSEQ multiplex PCR; TCRdb's version includes in-frame clones alone and lacks a portion of them. The repertoire has 600,000 or so clones, roughly 98% of them found once; the top ten carry roughly 0.29%. Note on this clone: Antigen: not known.

Naive CD8 cells comprised CD45RO-negative, CCR7-positively selected cells, excluding terminally differentiated effector memory CD45RA+ cells. Caucasian adults residing in Nashville, Tennessee made up all the donors. This sequence originates from a man aged 25-40 years in good health. The sequencing input was naive CD8+ T cells sorted from blood.

The CDR3 loop is CASSIRDSPYEQYF. The CDR3 coding sequence is TGCGCCAGCAGCATCCGGGACTCCCCCTACGAGCAGTACTTC. The gene calls are TRBV5-1 and TRBJ2-7, with D tentatively TRBD2 (6 bases). Germline CDR1 is SGHRS and CDR2 is YFSETQ. V shed 4 bases and J shed 2 bases, with 13 bases lying between them. The CDR3 totals 14 residues.